Each of the 14 T cell receptor beta chains below was sequenced from the same sample in a study of blood T cells in healthy people across ages. The use of a sample-barcoded 5' primer and a J-beta primer mix characterized a second PCR of 7 to 11 cycles. TCRdb fed the 5' RACE reads into MiXCR, producing one record per CDR3 protein. The data show more than 600,000 distinct CDR3 sequences, with 20% to 25% seen just once and 8% to 10% held by the top ten. A further study also used this sample, focusing on T cells of mothers and their children.

The material sequenced was blood. These TCRs come from a boy younger than 18 in good health.

The chain joins TRBV20-1 to TRBJ2-5; TRBD2 matches at 13 bases. TRBJ2-1 explains the end of the DNA better; the J call may be wrong. The CDR3 is 18 amino acids. Germline V gives CDR1 DFQATT, CDR2 SNEGSKA (reference sequence). This CDR3 reads CSARDQLAGGANRWEQFF. As DNA, the CDR3 is TGCAGTGCTAGAGACCAACTAGCGGGAGGGGCAAACCGTTGGGAGCAGTTCTTC.

The chain links TRBV6-2 or TRBV6-3 to TRBJ2-5, with a possible D match to TRBD1 (5 bases). V was trimmed by 0 bases and J by 7 bases, leaving 15 bases between them. Germline V lookup: CDR1 MNHEY, CDR2 SVGEGT. The CDR3 consists of 15 residues. The CDR3 spells CASSYSTADLGTQYF. The CDR3 bases are TGTGCCAGCAGTTACTCGACAGCCGACCTTGGGACCCAGTACTTC.

This clonotype was picked up a small number of times. This chain links TRBV10-3 with TRBJ2-7; 8 bases agree with TRBD1. The J segment lost 7 bases and the V segment lost 4 bases, leaving 12 bases of the junction unmatched. The CDR3 sequence is 15 residues long. Germline values: CDR1 ENHRY, CDR2 SYGVKD. CDR3 amino acids: CAISGRDRWPPEQYF. As DNA, the CDR3 is TGTGCCATCAGTGGGAGGGACAGGTGGCCCCCGGAGCAGTACTTC.

A few counts support this clonotype. The chain uses TRBV6-5 and TRBJ2-7, with TRBD1 as a possible D gene (6 bases). V was clipped by 4 bases and J by 7 bases, with 17 bases between them. The germline CDR1 and CDR2 sequences are MNHEY and SVGAGI. The CDR3 runs to 14 residues. As DNA, the CDR3 is TGTGCCAGCAGTTCAGGGGCTGAAACGGGGGAGCAGTACTTC. This codes for CASSSGAETGEQYF.

This clonotype was recorded a few times. This chain uses TRBV5-1 with TRBJ2-7; D gene ambiguous. This CDR3 is built from 15 residues. Germline loops: CDR1 SGHRS, CDR2 YFSETQ. Trimming removed 5 bases from V and 0 bases from J, with 15 bases in between. CDR3 sequence: CASSPDVGPSYEQYF. CDR3 bases: TGCGCCAGCAGTCCCGACGTAGGGCCCTCCTACGAGCAGTACTTC. The whole variable domain, remainder taken from reference TRBV5-1 and TRBJ2-7, is KAGVTQTPRYLIKTRGQQVTLSCSPISGHRSVSWYQQTPGQGLQFLFEYFSETQRNKGNFPGRFSGRQFSNSRSEMNVSTLELGDSALYLCASSPDVGPSYEQYFGPGTRLTVT.

This chain connects TRBV12-3 or TRBV12-4 to TRBJ2-5, with a tentative D call TRBD1 (7 bases). V lost 1 base and J lost 5, with 17 bases in between. The CDR3 length is 16 residues. CDR3 nucleotide sequence: TGTGCCAGCAGTTTAGGGAGACAGGGCCGGGGGGAGACCCAGTACTTC. Its translation: CASSLGRQGRGETQYF.

The V call is TRBV25-1, the J call TRBJ1-1; D call uncertain. V was cut by 5 bases and J by 3 bases, with 13 bases left in between. Germline V CDR1 and CDR2: MGHDK, SYGVNS. This CDR3 region has 14 residues. The CDR3 sequence: CASSPREAYTEAFF. The CDR3 DNA sequence: TGTGCCAGCAGTCCCCGCGAGGCGTACACTGAAGCTTTCTTT.

A few counts support this clonotype. The genes are TRBV5-1 and TRBJ2-2; D gene unclear. The CDR3 covers 14 residues. Germline CDR1 SGHRS, CDR2 YFSETQ. The V end lost 3 bases, the J end lost 1 base, and 7 bases lay between the germline ends. This CDR3 is CASSSDGNTGELFF. The CDR3 nucleotides are TGCGCCAGCAGCTCGGACGGGAACACCGGGGAGCTGTTTTTT. The variable domain in full, completed from reference TRBV5-1 and TRBJ2-2, reads KAGVTQTPRYLIKTRGQQVTLSCSPISGHRSVSWYQQTPGQGLQFLFEYFSETQRNKGNFPGRFSGRQFSNSRSEMNVSTLELGDSALYLCASSSDGNTGELFFGEGSRLTVL.

A word on this clonotype: Lacking the conserved final phenylalanine or tryptophan, this CDR3 likely reflects a read error. J is TRBJ2-1 and V is TRBV20-1; D possibly uses TRBD1 or TRBD2 (6 bases each). Trimming removed 2 bases at V and 1 base at J, with 9 bases between. CDR1 is DFQATT, CDR2 SNEGSKA, per germline (reference sequence). The CDR3 has 14 residues. The CDR3: CSARIGGSYNEQFL. CDR3 in DNA: TGCAGTGCTAGAATAGGGGGGTCCTACAATGAGCAGTTCCTC.

The genes are TRBV11-2 and TRBJ2-7, with D possibly called TRBD1 or TRBD2 (5 bases each). The CDR3 is made up of 17 amino acids. Germline V gene sequence: CDR1 SGHAT, CDR2 FQNNGV. Trimming stripped 1 base from V and 4 bases from J, with 20 bases between. CDR3 coding DNA: TGTGCCAGCAGCTTAGTTTTGGGGGAAAGCTTAATATACGAGCAGTACTTC. Its translation is CASSLVLGESLIYEQYF.

This clonotype was found a few times. This chain joins TRBV10-3 and TRBJ2-5, with D perhaps TRBD1 or TRBD2 (6 bases each). The DNA matches TRBJ2-7 better at its end, which makes the J call doubtful. Germline V lookup: CDR1 ENHRY, CDR2 SYGVKD. The length of the CDR3 is 17 residues. CDR3 sequence reads: CAISEIGGPRNPYEQYF. In DNA form, the CDR3 reads TGTGCCATCAGTGAGATAGGGGGGCCTCGGAATCCCTACGAGCAGTACTTC.

This chain joins TRBV29-1 and TRBJ2-3; the match to TRBD2 covers 10 bases. The CDR3 extends over 16 amino acids. Trimming cost V 2 bases and J 4 bases; bases outside gene matches: 9. Germline V CDR1 and CDR2: SQVTM, ANQGSEA. DNA of the CDR3: TGCAGCGTTGAACGGTCTAGCGGGAGTAACGCAGATACGCAGTATTTT. Protein: CSVERSSGSNADTQYF.

This clonotype was detected only once. V usage is TRBV5-1 and J usage is TRBJ2-5; D possibly uses TRBD1 or TRBD2 (5 bases each). Trimming cost V 5 bases and J 2 bases, with 13 bases left between them. Germline V gene sequence: CDR1 SGHRS, CDR2 YFSETQ. There are 14 residues in the CDR3. The CDR3 region has the DNA TGCGCCAGCAGATTGAGGGGCCAACAAGAGACCCAGTACTTC. Its protein product is CASRLRGQQETQYF.

This clonotype was observed a handful of times. J is TRBJ1-2 and V is TRBV2; the D is unclear. There are 13 residues in the CDR3. The ends were cut back, 8 bases at V and 3 bases at J, with 13 bases in the middle. The germline V gene has CDR1 SNHLY and CDR2 FYNNEI. The chain's CDR3 is CASDLGTYYGYTF. CDR3 nucleotide sequence: TGTGCCAGCGACCTCGGAACATACTATGGCTACACCTTC.